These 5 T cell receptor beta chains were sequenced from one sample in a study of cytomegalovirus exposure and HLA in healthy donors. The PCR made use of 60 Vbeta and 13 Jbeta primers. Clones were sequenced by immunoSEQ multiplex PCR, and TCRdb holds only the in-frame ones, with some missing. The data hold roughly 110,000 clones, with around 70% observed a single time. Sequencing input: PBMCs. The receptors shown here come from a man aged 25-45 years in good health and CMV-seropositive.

The CDR3 DNA follows: TGTGCCAGCAGCCAAGATTCCCCCCACTATCGCTGGGTTCCCATGACAGGGGACCGGTACGTC. Translated: CASSQDSPHYRWVPMTGDRYV. V gene TRBV14 combines with J gene TRBJ2-7; 8 bases align to TRBD1. The CDR3 sequence is 21 residues long. V lost 0 bases, J lost 12 bases, and 31 bases stayed unmatched. CDR1 SGHDN and CDR2 FVKESK come from the germline V gene.

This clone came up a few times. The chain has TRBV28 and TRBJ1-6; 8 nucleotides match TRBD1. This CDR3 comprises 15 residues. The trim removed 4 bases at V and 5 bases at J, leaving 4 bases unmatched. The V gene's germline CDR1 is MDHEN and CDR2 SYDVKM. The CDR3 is CASSSGTGDNSPLHF. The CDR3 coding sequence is TGTGCCAGCAGTTCCGGGACAGGTGATAATTCACCCCTCCACTTT.

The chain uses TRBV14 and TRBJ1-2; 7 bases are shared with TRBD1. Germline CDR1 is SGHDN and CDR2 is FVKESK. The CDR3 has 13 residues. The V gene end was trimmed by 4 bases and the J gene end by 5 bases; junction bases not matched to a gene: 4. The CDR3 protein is CASSRQGPYGYTF. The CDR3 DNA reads TGTGCCAGCAGCCGACAGGGCCCGTATGGCTACACCTTC. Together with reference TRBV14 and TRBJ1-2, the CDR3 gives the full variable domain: EAGVTQFPSHSVIEKGQTVTLRCDPISGHDNLYWYRRVMGKEIKFLLHFVKESKQDESGMPNNRFLAERTGGTYSTLKVQPAELEDSGVYFCASSRQGPYGYTFGSGTRLTVV.

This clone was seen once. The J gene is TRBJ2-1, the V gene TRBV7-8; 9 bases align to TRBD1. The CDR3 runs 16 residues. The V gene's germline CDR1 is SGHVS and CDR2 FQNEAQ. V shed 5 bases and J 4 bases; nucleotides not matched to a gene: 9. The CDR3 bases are TGTGCCAGCAGCCATCCGGGACAGGGAGAATACAATGAGCAGTTCTTC. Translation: CASSHPGQGEYNEQFF.

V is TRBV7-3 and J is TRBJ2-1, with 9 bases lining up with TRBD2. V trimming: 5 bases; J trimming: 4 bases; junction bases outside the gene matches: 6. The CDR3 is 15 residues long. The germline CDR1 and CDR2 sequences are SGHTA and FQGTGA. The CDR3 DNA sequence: TGTGCCAGCAGCCTTACTAGCGGGTTTTACAATGAGCAGTTCTTC. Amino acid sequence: CASSLTSGFYNEQFF.